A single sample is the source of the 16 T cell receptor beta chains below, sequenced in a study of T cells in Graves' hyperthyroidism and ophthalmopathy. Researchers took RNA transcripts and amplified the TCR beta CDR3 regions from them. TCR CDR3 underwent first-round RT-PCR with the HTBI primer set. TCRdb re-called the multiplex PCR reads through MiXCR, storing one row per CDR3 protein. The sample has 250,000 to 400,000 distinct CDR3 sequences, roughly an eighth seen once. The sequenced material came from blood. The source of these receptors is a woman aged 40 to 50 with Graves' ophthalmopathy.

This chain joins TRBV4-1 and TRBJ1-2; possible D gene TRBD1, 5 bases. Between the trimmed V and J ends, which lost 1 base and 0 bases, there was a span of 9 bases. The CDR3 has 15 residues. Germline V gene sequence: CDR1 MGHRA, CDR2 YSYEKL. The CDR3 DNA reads TGCGCCAGCAGCCAAGGACAGTCCCCTAACTATGGCTACACCTTC. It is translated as CASSQGQSPNYGYTF.

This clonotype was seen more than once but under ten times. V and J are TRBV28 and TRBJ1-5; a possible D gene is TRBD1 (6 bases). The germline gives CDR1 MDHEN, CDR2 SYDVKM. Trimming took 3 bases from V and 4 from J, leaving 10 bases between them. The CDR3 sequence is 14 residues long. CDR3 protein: CASSFGRGNQPQHF. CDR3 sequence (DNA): TGTGCCAGCAGTTTCGGTAGGGGGAATCAGCCCCAGCATTTT.

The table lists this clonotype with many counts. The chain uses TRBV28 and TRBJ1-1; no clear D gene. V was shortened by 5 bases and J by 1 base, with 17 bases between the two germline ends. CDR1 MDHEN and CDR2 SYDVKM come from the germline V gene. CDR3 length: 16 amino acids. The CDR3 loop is CASSQLREYSNTEAFF. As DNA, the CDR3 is TGTGCCAGCAGTCAACTTCGAGAATACTCGAACACTGAAGCTTTCTTT.

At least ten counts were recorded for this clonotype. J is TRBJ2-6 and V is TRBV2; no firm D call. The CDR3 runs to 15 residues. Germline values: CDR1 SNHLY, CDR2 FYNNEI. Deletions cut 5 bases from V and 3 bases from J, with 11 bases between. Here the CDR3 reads CASSPPGRGANVLTF. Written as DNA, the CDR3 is TGTGCCAGCAGTCCCCCCGGGCGTGGGGCCAACGTCCTGACTTTC.

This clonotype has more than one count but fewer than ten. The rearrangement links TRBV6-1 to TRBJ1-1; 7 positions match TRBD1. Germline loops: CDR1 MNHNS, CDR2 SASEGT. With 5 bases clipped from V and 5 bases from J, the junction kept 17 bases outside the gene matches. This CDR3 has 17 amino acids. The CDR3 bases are TGTGCCAGCAGTACACTCCTGGGAGGGGGCTTTATGACTGAAGCTTTCTTT. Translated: CASSTLLGGGFMTEAFF.

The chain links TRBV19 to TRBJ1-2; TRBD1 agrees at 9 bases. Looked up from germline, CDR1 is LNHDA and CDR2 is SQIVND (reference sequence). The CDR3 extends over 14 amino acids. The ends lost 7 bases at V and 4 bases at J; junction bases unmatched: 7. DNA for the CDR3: TGTGCCAGTATCAGGACAGGGGACCCCTATGGCTACACCTTC. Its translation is CASIRTGDPYGYTF.

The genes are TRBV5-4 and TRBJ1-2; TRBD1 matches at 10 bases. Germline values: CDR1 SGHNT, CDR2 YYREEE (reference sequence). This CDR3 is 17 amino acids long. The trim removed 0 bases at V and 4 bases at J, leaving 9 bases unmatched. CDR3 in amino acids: CASSLDPGQGEVYGYTF. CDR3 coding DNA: TGTGCCAGCAGCTTGGATCCTGGACAGGGGGAGGTCTATGGCTACACCTTC. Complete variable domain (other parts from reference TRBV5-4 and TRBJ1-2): ETGVTQSPTHLIKTRGQQVTLRCSSQSGHNTVSWYQQALGQGPQFIFQYYREEENGRGNFPPRFSGLQFPNYSSELNVNALELDDSALYLCASSLDPGQGEVYGYTFGSGTRLTVV.

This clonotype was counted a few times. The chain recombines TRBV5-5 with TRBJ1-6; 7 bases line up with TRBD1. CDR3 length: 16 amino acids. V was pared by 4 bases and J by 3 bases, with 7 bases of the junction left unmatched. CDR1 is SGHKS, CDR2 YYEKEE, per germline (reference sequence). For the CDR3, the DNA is TGTGCCAGCAGCCGTGGCCAGGGGGACTATAATTCACCCCTCCACTTT. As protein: CASSRGQGDYNSPLHF.

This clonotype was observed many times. In nucleotides, the CDR3 is TGCAGTGCTAGTATCCCCACTAGCGGGGGGACAGATACGCAGTATTTT. Translating it yields CSASIPTSGGTDTQYF. The chain couples TRBV20-1 to TRBJ2-3; TRBD2 matches at 12 bases. The germline V gene encodes CDR1 DFQATT and CDR2 SNEGSKA (reference sequence). This CDR3 contains 16 residues. The J segment lost 3 bases and the V segment lost 3 bases, leaving 7 bases of the junction unmatched.

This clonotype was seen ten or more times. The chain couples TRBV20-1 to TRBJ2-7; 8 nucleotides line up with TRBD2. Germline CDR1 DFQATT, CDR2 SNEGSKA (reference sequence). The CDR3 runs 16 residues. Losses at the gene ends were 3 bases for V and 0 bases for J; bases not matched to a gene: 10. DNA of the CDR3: TGCAGTGCTAGGGGAATTCTAGCGGGTCACTCCTACGAGCAGTACTTC. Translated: CSARGILAGHSYEQYF.

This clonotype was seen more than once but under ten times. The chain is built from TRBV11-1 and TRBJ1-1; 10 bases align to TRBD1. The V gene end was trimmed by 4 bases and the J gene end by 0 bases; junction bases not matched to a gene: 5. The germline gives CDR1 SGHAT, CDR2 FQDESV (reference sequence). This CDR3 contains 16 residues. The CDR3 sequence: CASSSGQGLMNTEAFF. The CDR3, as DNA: TGTGCCAGCAGCTCGGGACAGGGGCTCATGAACACTGAAGCTTTCTTT.

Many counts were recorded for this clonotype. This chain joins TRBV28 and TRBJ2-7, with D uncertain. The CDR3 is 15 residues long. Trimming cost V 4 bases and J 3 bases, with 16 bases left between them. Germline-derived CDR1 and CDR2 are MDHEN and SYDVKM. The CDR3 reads CASSSPKETDYEQYF. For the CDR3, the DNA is TGTGCCAGCAGTTCCCCTAAAGAGACGGACTACGAGCAGTACTTC. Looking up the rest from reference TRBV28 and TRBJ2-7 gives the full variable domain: DVKVTQSSRYLVKRTGEKVFLECVQDMDHENMFWYRQDPGLGLRLIYFSYDVKMKEKGDIPEGYSVSREKKERFSLILESASTNQTSMYLCASSSPKETDYEQYFGPGTRLTVT.

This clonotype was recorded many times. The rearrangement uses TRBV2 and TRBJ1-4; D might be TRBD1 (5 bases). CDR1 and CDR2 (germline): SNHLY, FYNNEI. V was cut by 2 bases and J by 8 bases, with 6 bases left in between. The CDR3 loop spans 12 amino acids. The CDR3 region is CASSERDEKLFF. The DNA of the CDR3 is TGTGCCAGCAGTGAACGGGACGAAAAACTGTTTTTT.

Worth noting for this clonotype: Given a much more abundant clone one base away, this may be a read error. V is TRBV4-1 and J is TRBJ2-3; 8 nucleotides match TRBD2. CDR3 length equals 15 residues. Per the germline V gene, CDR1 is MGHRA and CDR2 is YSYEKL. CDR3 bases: TGCACCAGCAGCCGTTACGGGGGGGCGGGAGATACGCAGTATTTT. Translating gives CTSSRYGGAGDTQYF.

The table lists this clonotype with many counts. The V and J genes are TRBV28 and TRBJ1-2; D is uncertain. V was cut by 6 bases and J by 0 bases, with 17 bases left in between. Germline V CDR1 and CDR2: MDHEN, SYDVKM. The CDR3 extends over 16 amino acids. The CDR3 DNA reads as TGTGCCAGCAGCACCCCCCGGCAGAAAACTAACTATGGCTACACCTTC. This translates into CASSTPRQKTNYGYTF.

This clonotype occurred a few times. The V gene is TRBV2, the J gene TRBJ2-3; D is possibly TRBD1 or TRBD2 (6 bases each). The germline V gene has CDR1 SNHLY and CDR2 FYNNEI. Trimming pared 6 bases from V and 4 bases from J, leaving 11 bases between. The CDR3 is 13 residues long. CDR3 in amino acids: CASSPGGPDTQYF. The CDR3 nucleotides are TGTGCCAGCAGCCCCGGGGGCCCAGATACGCAGTATTTT.